These T cell receptor beta chains were read from a single sample in a study of cytomegalovirus exposure and HLA in healthy donors. Measured with immunoSEQ multiplex PCR; TCRdb has only the in-frame clones, and not every one. The sample lists about 140,000 clones; around 80% were seen once. The sequencing sample was made of PBMCs. The source is a man aged 30-40 years in good health and CMV-seropositive. Both conserved end residues are part of each CDR3. D genes are given only for firm matches. Clone size is not always given. Where it is, it says once, few, many or a class for expanded clones.

size: NA; D: NA; J: TRBJ1-2; V: TRBV7-7; DNA: TGTGCCAGCAGCTTAGTCAGGCAGACCTATGGCTACACCTTC; CDR3: CASSLVRQTYGYTF
size: NA; D: NA; J: TRBJ2-7; V: TRBV11-2; DNA: TGTGCCAGCAGCTTAGACCCACTGGAGGGGAGGGAGCAGTACTTC; CDR3: CASSLDPLEGREQYF
size: once; D: TRBD2; J: TRBJ2-3; V: TRBV5-4; DNA: TGTGCCAGCAGCTGGGGAGGGACTAGCGGGGGCCCCCCCGCAGATACGCAGTATTTT; CDR3: CASSWGGTSGGPPADTQYF
size: few; D: NA; J: TRBJ2-2; V: TRBV7-3; DNA: TGTGCCAGCAGCTTTACCCCTCTAGGAGGGCTTAACACCGGGGAGCTGTTTTTT; CDR3: CASSFTPLGGLNTGELFF
size: NA; D: TRBD1; J: TRBJ2-7; V: TRBV11-1; DNA: TGTGCCAGCAGCTTCTGGACAGGGAACTACGTTGGCGAGCAGTACTTC; CDR3: CASSFWTGNYVGEQYF
size: NA; D: TRBD2; J: TRBJ2-1; V: TRBV9; DNA: TGTGCCAGCAGCGTAGGGGTCTTTGCGGGAGTAATGGGCAATGAGCAGTTCTTC; CDR3: CASSVGVFAGVMGNEQFF
size: NA; D: TRBD2; J: TRBJ2-3; V: TRBV9; DNA: TGTGCCAGCAGCGTAGGAGCGGGAGAGACGCAGTATTTT; CDR3: CASSVGAGETQYF
size: NA; D: TRBD1; J: TRBJ1-2; V: TRBV6-5; DNA: TGTGCCAGCAGTTACACGGGACAGAGCTATGGCTACACCTTC; CDR3: CASSYTGQSYGYTF
size: NA; D: NA; J: TRBJ2-1; V: TRBV6-1; DNA: TGTGCCAGCAGCCGGGACTTGGGCGTCAGTGAGCAGTTCTTC; CDR3: CASSRDLGVSEQFF
size: NA; D: NA; J: TRBJ1-1; V: TRBV10-2; DNA: TGCGCCAGCAGTGAGTCTATTGGGGGCGGCACTGAAGCTTTCTTT; CDR3: CASSESIGGGTEAFF
size: NA; D: TRBD1; J: TRBJ2-7; V: TRBV6-7; DNA: TGTGCCAGCAGCCTAAACTTATCGGGACAGTACGAGCAGTACTTC; CDR3: CASSLNLSGQYEQYF
size: NA; D: NA; J: TRBJ2-2; V: TRBV5-4; DNA: TGTGCCAGCAGCTTGTGGGGGGGCCCGAACACCGGGGAGCTGTTTTTT; CDR3: CASSLWGGPNTGELFF
size: NA; D: TRBD2; J: TRBJ2-7; V: TRBV7-9; DNA: TGTGCCAGCAGCCTCCTGACTAGCGCAAGCTACGAGCAGTACTTC; CDR3: CASSLLTSASYEQYF
size: NA; D: NA; J: TRBJ1-1; V: TRBV10-3; DNA: TGTGCCATCAGTGAAATAGGAGGAGCGGGAGGGAGCACTGAAGCTTTCTTT; CDR3: CAISEIGGAGGSTEAFF
size: once; D: TRBD1; J: TRBJ2-2; V: TRBV18; DNA: TGTGCCAGCTCTCCGGGACAGGGTAACACCGGGGAGCTGTTTTTT; CDR3: CASSPGQGNTGELFF
size: NA; D: NA; J: TRBJ2-6; V: TRBV27; DNA: TGTGCCAGCTCCCCGGACAGAACTGGGGCCAACGTCCTGACTTTC; CDR3: CASSPDRTGANVLTF
size: NA; D: NA; J: TRBJ2-1; V: TRBV7-2; DNA: TGTGCCAGCAGCTTCGGGGAAAGGTCCTCCAATGAGCAGTTCTTC; CDR3: CASSFGERSSNEQFF
size: NA; D: TRBD1; J: TRBJ1-2; V: TRBV19; DNA: TGTGCCAGTAGTATAGGAAAAGGGACAGGGGCTGGCTACACCTTC; CDR3: CASSIGKGTGAGYTF
size: once; D: TRBD1; J: TRBJ1-2; V: TRBV29-1; DNA: TGCAGCGTTGACACAGGGGGCAACTATGGCTACACCTTC; CDR3: CSVDTGGNYGYTF
size: once; D: NA; J: TRBJ2-2; V: TRBV5-1; DNA: TGCGCCAGCAGCATCGGACTCAACACCGGGGAGCTGTTTTTT; CDR3: CASSIGLNTGELFF
size: NA; D: NA; J: TRBJ2-1; V: TRBV30; DNA: TGTGCCTGGAGTGGTCGGTACAATGAGCAGTTCTTC; CDR3: CAWSGRYNEQFF
size: NA; D: TRBD1; J: TRBJ1-2; V: TRBV9; DNA: TGTGCCAGCAGCCCGAACCAGGGACAGAACTCCTATGGCTACACCTTC; CDR3: CASSPNQGQNSYGYTF
size: NA; D: TRBD1; J: TRBJ2-7; V: TRBV5-1; DNA: TGCGCCAGCAGCCCGGAACTCCCGGGACAGGGTGTTGGGCAGTACTTC; CDR3: CASSPELPGQGVGQYF
size: NA; D: NA; J: TRBJ1-1; V: TRBV7-6; DNA: TGTGCCAGCAGCCCAGGTGGGGCAGGAAGAACTGAAGCTTTCTTT; CDR3: CASSPGGAGRTEAFF
size: NA; D: NA; J: TRBJ1-2; V: TRBV7-2; DNA: TGTGCCAGCAGCTTACTCGCTGGCGGGGATGGCTACACCTTC; CDR3: CASSLLAGGDGYTF
size: NA; D: NA; J: TRBJ2-7; V: TRBV7-2; DNA: TGTGCCAGCAGCTTAGTAACTAGAACGGGGGAGCAGTACTTC; CDR3: CASSLVTRTGEQYF
size: NA; D: NA; J: TRBJ2-5; V: TRBV5-1; DNA: TGCGCCAGCAGCCGGGCAGGGTTCGAAGAGACCCAGTACTTC; CDR3: CASSRAGFEETQYF
size: NA; D: NA; J: TRBJ2-2; V: TRBV11-2; DNA: TGTGCCAGCAGCCGCGGTAGGGAGGACACCGGGGAGCTGTTTTTT; CDR3: CASSRGREDTGELFF
size: once; D: NA; J: TRBJ2-7; V: TRBV6-1; DNA: TGTGCCAGTAAATTAGGACAGCTCTCCTACGAGCAGTACTTC; CDR3: CASKLGQLSYEQYF
size: NA; D: TRBD1; J: TRBJ1-2; V: TRBV7-9; DNA: TGTGCCAGCAGCTTAGGGGACAGGGCAGACTATGGCTACACCTTC; CDR3: CASSLGDRADYGYTF
size: NA; D: TRBD1; J: TRBJ1-2; V: TRBV7-2; DNA: TGTGCCAGCAGCTTAGCCTCGACAGGGAGTGGCTACACCTTC; CDR3: CASSLASTGSGYTF
size: once; D: TRBD1; J: TRBJ1-2; V: TRBV9; DNA: TGTGCCAGCAGCGTAGATGACAGGGGATATGGCTACACCTTC; CDR3: CASSVDDRGYGYTF
size: NA; D: NA; J: TRBJ2-5; V: TRBV2; DNA: TGTGCCAGCAAGTCGGAGGAGACCCAGTACTTC; CDR3: CASKSEETQYF
size: NA; D: NA; J: TRBJ1-1; V: TRBV5-1; DNA: TGCGCCAGCAGCTTAATTACGGGGGTGGGCACTGAAGCTTTCTTT; CDR3: CASSLITGVGTEAFF
size: NA; D: NA; J: TRBJ2-3; V: TRBV10-3; DNA: TGTGCCACCAGAGGAGCCCCTAGCACAGATACGCAGTATTTT; CDR3: CATRGAPSTDTQYF
size: NA; D: NA; J: TRBJ1-2; V: TRBV7-9; DNA: TGTGCCAGCAGCAATTTTCGGTGGGGCTACACCTTC; CDR3: CASSNFRWGYTF
size: NA; D: TRBD1; J: TRBJ1-2; V: TRBV10-3; DNA: TGTGCCATCAGTGAGGCACAGGGGAAAGCTAACTATGGCTACACCTTC; CDR3: CAISEAQGKANYGYTF
size: NA; D: TRBD1; J: TRBJ2-7; V: TRBV19; DNA: TGTGCCAGTAGTATAGGCCCCGGGACAGTCTACGAGCAGTACTTC; CDR3: CASSIGPGTVYEQYF
size: NA; D: NA; J: TRBJ2-2; V: TRBV11-2; DNA: TGTGCCAGCGGTGACAGTTTAAACACCGGGGAGCTGTTTTTT; CDR3: CASGDSLNTGELFF
size: NA; D: NA; J: TRBJ1-1; V: TRBV30; DNA: TGTGCCTGGAGTCCCTGGAACACTGAAGCTTTCTTT; CDR3: CAWSPWNTEAFF
size: NA; D: TRBD1; J: TRBJ1-1; V: TRBV5-6; DNA: TGTGCCAGCAGCCCGGGGACAGGGGCAGGGCACACTGAAGCTTTCTTT; CDR3: CASSPGTGAGHTEAFF
size: NA; D: NA; J: TRBJ2-3; V: TRBV6-5; DNA: TGTGCCAGCAGTTACTCGATCGGCAGGCCCACAGATACGCAGTATTTT; CDR3: CASSYSIGRPTDTQYF
size: NA; D: TRBD1; J: TRBJ1-2; V: TRBV25-1; DNA: TGTGCCAGCAGTGAGGGACAGGGTTCCTATGGCTACACCTTC; CDR3: CASSEGQGSYGYTF
size: NA; D: TRBD2; J: TRBJ2-3; V: TRBV9; DNA: TGTGCCAGCAGCGTAGCCTGGACTAGCATGGCCCCCCACCCCACAGATACGCAGTATTTT; CDR3: CASSVAWTSMAPHPTDTQYF
size: once; D: TRBD2; J: TRBJ2-3; V: TRBV5-4; DNA: TGTGCCAGCGCGGGAGGATCAGATACGCAGTATTTT; CDR3: CASAGGSDTQYF
size: NA; D: TRBD1; J: TRBJ2-2; V: TRBV5-4; DNA: TGTGCCAGCAGCTCCCAGGGGGCCGGGGAGCTGTTTTTT; CDR3: CASSSQGAGELFF
size: NA; D: TRBD2; J: TRBJ2-3; V: TRBV7-2; DNA: TGTGCCAGCAGCGTTGGCGGGGGGTCGGTTCGGGATACGCAGTATTTT; CDR3: CASSVGGGSVRDTQYF
size: NA; D: TRBD2; J: TRBJ2-1; V: TRBV11-2; DNA: TGTGCCAGCAGCCCCCCGGGGGGGTCCTACAATGAGCAGTTCTTC; CDR3: CASSPPGGSYNEQFF
size: once; D: TRBD1; J: TRBJ1-4; V: TRBV5-6; DNA: TGTGCCAGCAGCCACGGACAGGGGGCTGGAAAACTGTTTTTT; CDR3: CASSHGQGAGKLFF
size: few; D: TRBD1; J: TRBJ1-2; V: TRBV19; DNA: TGTGCCAGTAGTATTGGCCAGGGGGACGGCTACACCTTC; CDR3: CASSIGQGDGYTF
size: NA; D: TRBD2; J: TRBJ2-3; V: TRBV2; DNA: TGTGCCAGCAGTGAAACCCCCGCGGGAGGAATAAATACGCAGTATTTT; CDR3: CASSETPAGGINTQYF
size: NA; D: TRBD2; J: TRBJ2-1; V: TRBV7-6; DNA: TGTGCCAGCAGCTTATCGACTAGCGGAGAACGCAATGAGCAGTTCTTC; CDR3: CASSLSTSGERNEQFF
size: NA; D: TRBD1; J: TRBJ2-5; V: TRBV29-1; DNA: TGCAGCGTTGCAGGGGAGTGGGACAGCACCTTTATCGTACAAGAGACCCAGTACTTC; CDR3: CSVAGEWDSTFIVQETQYF